These 25 T cell receptor beta chains share one sample of origin, sequenced in a study of beta chain features in type 1 diabetes. General observations from the study: Moderate yet significant TCRB CDR3 shortening was seen in Type 1 diabetes patients in all four CD4+ subsets.

The whole isolated RNA underwent reverse transcription, so sequencing captured expressed TCRB transcripts. Data came from immunoSEQ multiplex PCR; TCRdb stores just in-frame clones and leaves some out. The sample lists tens of thousands of clones, roughly 70% seen once, with less than 2.5% in the top ten. These receptors have no known antigen. Sequencing was performed on Tregs from blood. All receptors come from a woman between 18 and 30 years old with type 1 diabetes.

This clone was seen a handful of times. The gene calls are TRBV7-9 and TRBJ2-1; D remains ambiguous. Germline CDR1 and CDR2: SEHNR and FQNEAQ (reference sequence). This CDR3 has 11 amino acids. Trimming removed 5 bases at V and 10 bases at J, with 9 bases between. The CDR3, as DNA: TGTGCCAGCAGCCAGGTAGTAGAGCAGTTCTTC. It encodes CASSQVVEQFF.

The chain links TRBV7-2 to TRBJ2-3; 9 nucleotides line up with TRBD2. Germline CDR1 SGHTA, CDR2 FQGNSA. The CDR3 sequence is 16 residues long. The junction had 8 bases not matched to a gene; V was cut back by 1 base and J by 6 bases. CDR3 residues: CASSLGIAGVADTQYF. In nucleotides, the CDR3 is TGTGCCAGCAGCTTAGGGATAGCGGGAGTTGCGGATACGCAGTATTTT.

In this sample, this clone turned up a few times. The J gene is TRBJ2-1, the V gene TRBV10-3; 9 positions match TRBD2. Germline CDR1 and CDR2: ENHRY and SYGVKD. This CDR3 has 14 amino acids. The J segment lost 5 bases and the V segment lost 6 bases, leaving 5 bases of the junction unmatched. CDR3 sequence reads: CAIRTSGGDNEQFF. In DNA, the CDR3 is TGTGCCATCAGGACTAGCGGAGGGGACAATGAGCAGTTCTTC.

The chain joins TRBV20-1 to TRBJ1-6; 8 positions match TRBD1. The CDR3 spans 11 residues. CDR1 and CDR2 from the germline V gene are DFQATT and SNEGSKA (reference sequence). Germline trimming cut 4 bases from V and 17 bases from J; bases unmatched to any gene: 7. The CDR3 region is CSATTGTGFHF. The DNA of the CDR3 is TGCAGTGCTACGACGGGGACAGGTTTCCACTTT.

This clone was seen a few times. The V gene is TRBV6-6, the J gene TRBJ1-2; no reliable D call. The V and J ends lost 5 bases and 7 bases respectively, with 8 bases between them. This CDR3 is 11 amino acids long. CDR1 is MNHNY and CDR2 is SVGAGI in the germline V gene (reference sequence). CDR3 nucleotides: TGTGCCAGCAGTACTAACACTGGCTACACCTTC. Protein sequence: CASSTNTGYTF.

The chain has TRBV4-3 and TRBJ1-2, with D possibly TRBD1 on 6 matching bases. The CDR3 contains 13 residues. Trimming took off 2 bases at V and 8 bases at J, with 12 bases between the two ends. Germline V gene sequence: CDR1 LGHNA, CDR2 YSLEER. The CDR3 is CASSQSGAGGYTF. CDR3 DNA sequence: TGCGCCAGCAGCCAATCAGGGGCAGGCGGCTACACCTTC.

This clone has a single count. The V gene is TRBV4-3, the J gene TRBJ2-5, with 9 nucleotides matching TRBD2. TRBJ2-7 explains the end of the DNA better; the J call may be wrong. The germline V gene encodes CDR1 LGHNA and CDR2 YSLEER. The CDR3 covers 16 residues. This CDR3 reads CASSRQISGSYFEQYF. CDR3 in DNA: TGCGCCAGCAGCCGGCAGATTAGCGGGAGCTATTTCGAGCAGTACTTC.

The V and J genes are TRBV6-4 and TRBJ1-1; D unresolved. Deletions cut 3 bases from V and 1 base from J, with 9 bases between. The germline V gene encodes CDR1 MRHNA and CDR2 SNTAGT. The CDR3 has 14 amino acids. CDR3 in DNA: TGTGCCAGCAGTGAATTTCACGGGAACACTGAAGCTTTCTTT. It translates to CASSEFHGNTEAFF.

The V call is TRBV6-1, the J call TRBJ2-1; TRBD1 might be the D (5 bases). Trimming cost V 6 bases and J 2 bases, with 8 bases left between them. The CDR3 is 13 residues long. CDR1 and CDR2 from the germline V gene are MNHNS and SASEGT. The CDR3 loop reads CASRGAAYNEQFF. The CDR3 nucleotides read TGTGCCAGCAGAGGGGCGGCCTACAATGAGCAGTTCTTC.

This clone came up once. The CDR3 DNA reads TGTGCCAGCAGTTCCTCTGGTGGCAACCGAAGTAAGCAGTACTTC. Its translation is CASSSSGGNRSKQYF. The rearrangement links TRBV6-5 to TRBJ2-7; D uncertain. The length of the CDR3 is 15 residues. Per the germline V gene, CDR1 is MNHEY and CDR2 is SVGAGI. With 4 bases removed from V and 8 bases from J, the gap between germline ends came to 21 bases.

This clone was seen a handful of times. This chain links TRBV28 with TRBJ1-4, with 8 bases matching TRBD1. Germline lookup yields CDR1 MDHEN and CDR2 SYDVKM. Trimming took 6 bases from V and 4 from J; bases not matched to a gene: 13. This CDR3 has 17 residues. CDR3 sequence (DNA): TGTGCCAGCAGAGCCTCTCAGGGGGCAGGGAGTAATGAAAAACTGTTTTTT. Translation gives CASRASQGAGSNEKLFF.

The V gene is TRBV7-2, the J gene TRBJ2-3; 10 nucleotides match TRBD2. This CDR3 is built from 15 residues. Trimming removed 2 bases from V and 5 bases from J; junction bases left unmatched: 4. Per germline, CDR1 SGHTA and CDR2 FQGNSA. The CDR3 reads CASSLKAGGRDTQYF. CDR3 nucleotide sequence: TGTGCCAGCAGCTTAAAAGCGGGGGGGAGAGATACGCAGTATTTT.

The chain uses TRBV29-1 and TRBJ2-7; D not resolved. Trimming shortened V by 7 bases and J by 1 base, and 11 bases separated the two germline ends. In germline, CDR1 is SQVTM, CDR2 ANQGSEA. The CDR3 extends over 12 amino acids. The CDR3 DNA reads as TGCAGCGCCGGGTGGCAGTCCTACGAGCAGTACTTC. This codes for CSAGWQSYEQYF.

The J gene is TRBJ2-1, the V gene TRBV30; 13 bases align to TRBD2. Germline V gene data show CDR1 as GTSNPN and CDR2 as SVGIG (reference sequence). The CDR3 length is 15 residues. Trimming took 1 base from V and 7 from J; bases not matched to a gene: 4. The CDR3 loop is CAWSGKGLAGNEQFF. DNA for the CDR3: TGTGCCTGGAGTGGGAAGGGACTAGCGGGAAATGAGCAGTTCTTC.

The chain recombines TRBV7-6 with TRBJ1-5; 8 bases align to TRBD1. Germline trimming cut 5 bases from V and 7 bases from J; bases unmatched to any gene: 10. The length of the CDR3 is 15 residues. CDR1 is SGHVS and CDR2 is FNYEAQ in the germline V gene. In DNA form, the CDR3 reads TGTGCCAGCAGCCTATCCGGACAGGGAAAACAGCCCCAGCATTTT. The encoded protein is CASSLSGQGKQPQHF.

The chain recombines TRBV7-2 with TRBJ2-1; TRBD1 agrees at 10 bases. V was clipped by 5 bases and J by 8 bases; unmatched bases: 6. This CDR3 spans 14 amino acids. In germline, CDR1 is SGHTA, CDR2 FQGNSA. The CDR3 protein is CASSRTGQGYEQFF. Written as DNA, the CDR3 is TGTGCCAGCAGCCGGACGGGACAGGGGTATGAGCAGTTCTTC.

This clone has more than one count but fewer than ten. An end of the junction differs from the germline gene, which may be a read error. The gene calls are TRBV4-2 and TRBJ2-3, with D possibly matching TRBD2 (7 bases). Germline lookup yields CDR1 LGHNA and CDR2 YNFKEQ. CDR3 length equals 14 residues. CDR3 bases: TGTGCCAGCAGCCAAGAATGGGTGCGGGGGCCAACTGTATTT. Amino acids: CASSQEWVRGPTVF.

This clone was seen a few times. The CDR3 DNA reads TGTGCCAGAAGCTTTTCTTGGTACGGGGGGACATCCTACAATGAGCAGTTCTTC. This translates into CARSFSWYGGTSYNEQFF. V usage is TRBV5-3 and J usage is TRBJ2-1; tentatively, D is TRBD2 (7 bases). TRBV5-3 is known as an ORF, though its function is uncertain. CDR3 size: 18 residues. The V gene lost 2 bases and the J gene lost 1 base, with 19 bases spanning the gap.

The chain has TRBV5-4 and TRBJ1-1; D remains unclear. Trimming shortened V by 1 base and J by 3 bases, and 10 bases separated the two germline ends. CDR1 and CDR2 (germline): SGHNT, YYREEE (reference sequence). CDR3 length: 14 residues. CDR3 bases: TGTGCCAGCAGCTTGTCTCAGAGGGACACTGAAGCTTTCTTT. The encoded protein is CASSLSQRDTEAFF. The full variable domain, with the rest looked up from reference TRBV5-4 and TRBJ1-1, is ETGVTQSPTHLIKTRGQQVTLRCSSQSGHNTVSWYQQALGQGPQFIFQYYREEENGRGNFPPRFSGLQFPNYSSELNVNALELDDSALYLCASSLSQRDTEAFFGQGTRLTVV.

The CDR3 protein is CASSRGGGQGDLNTEAFF. CDR3 DNA sequence: TGCGCCAGCAGCCGAGGAGGGGGACAGGGGGACTTGAACACTGAAGCTTTCTTT. The rearrangement links TRBV4-1 to TRBJ1-1; 11 positions agree with TRBD1. This CDR3 has 18 amino acids. Germline values: CDR1 MGHRA, CDR2 YSYEKL. V lost 4 bases to trimming and J lost 0 bases; unmatched junction nucleotides: 10.

The V call is TRBV5-4, the J call TRBJ2-3, with TRBD2 matching 7 bases. Germline CDR1 SGHNT, CDR2 YYREEE (reference sequence). The CDR3 loop spans 16 amino acids. V trimming: 4 bases; J trimming: 1 base; junction bases outside the gene matches: 9. The CDR3 loop reads CASSLEATSGTDTQYF. The CDR3 DNA is TGTGCCAGCAGCCTGGAGGCCACTAGCGGCACAGATACGCAGTATTTT.

This rearrangement joins TRBV7-7 to TRBJ2-2; TRBD1 agrees at 8 bases. The CDR3 has 15 residues. V shed 4 bases and J 5 bases; nucleotides not matched to a gene: 6. CDR1 and CDR2 from the germline V gene are SSHAT and FNYEAQ (reference sequence). The CDR3 DNA sequence: TGTGCCAGCAGCTCGGGACAGGCGCTGACCGGGGAGCTGTTTTTT. Encoded protein: CASSSGQALTGELFF.

This clone was seen only once. The chain combines TRBV6-1 with TRBJ1-5; 10 positions match TRBD1. This CDR3 region has 14 residues. V dropped 7 bases and J dropped 7; count of bases not matched to a gene: 7. The germline gives CDR1 MNHNS, CDR2 SASEGT. The CDR3 sequence is CASNLGQGGQPQHF. In nucleotides, the CDR3 is TGTGCCAGCAACCTAGGACAGGGGGGCCAGCCCCAGCATTTT.

The chain joins TRBV7-2 to TRBJ1-1; D may be TRBD1 (5 bases). The CDR3 contains 15 residues. The ends were cut back, 3 bases at V and 3 bases at J, with 14 bases in the middle. CDR1 and CDR2 from the germline V gene are SGHTA and FQGNSA. Here the CDR3 DNA reads TGTGCCAGCAGCTTCGGACAAAAAGGTGACACTGAAGCTTTCTTT. It encodes CASSFGQKGDTEAFF.

This rearrangement joins TRBV6-1 to TRBJ2-2; 7 bases map to TRBD1. The CDR3 spans 18 residues. Germline V gene data show CDR1 as MNHNS and CDR2 as SASEGT. V was clipped by 0 bases and J by 6 bases; unmatched bases: 13. CDR3 loop: CASSEANRGPDGPGELFF. CDR3 DNA: TGTGCCAGCAGTGAAGCCAACAGGGGACCGGACGGACCCGGGGAGCTGTTTTTT.